This TCR beta chain was sequenced during a study of T cell changes during pregnancy in multiple sclerosis. Only in-frame clones appear in the TCRdb table, and some are missing; sequencing was by immunoSEQ multiplex PCR. This sample has about 36,000 clones, with 75% to 90% found just once. V was pared by 11 bases and J by 5 bases, with 16 bases between. Germline values: CDR1 LNHDA, CDR2 SQIVND (reference sequence). This CDR3 comprises 13 residues. This TCR was sampled from a female donor with multiple sclerosis, enrolled in a pregnancy study. The starting material was CD8+ T cells from peripheral blood mononuclear cells, obtained in the third trimester of pregnancy. The chain has TRBV19 and TRBJ1-5; perhaps TRBD1 as D (5 bases). CDR3 nucleotides: TGTGCCTCACGGGGGGGTTTCGATCAGCCCCAGCATTTT. Its protein product is CASRGGFDQPQHF.